This T cell receptor beta chain was captured by sequencing in a study of blood T cell repertoires in COVID-19. Study overall: Researchers got acute and convalescent COVID-19 samples from the United States, Italy and Spain. Sources were T cells, B-cell-depleted T cells, or PBMCs; the material itself was cDNA or gDNA.

In germline, CDR1 is MNHEY, CDR2 SVGAGI. There are 13 residues in the CDR3. Trimming took 2 bases from V and 9 from J, leaving 13 bases between them. This clone was counted many times. Sequencing used immunoSEQ multiplex PCR; TCRdb keeps in-frame clones, though not all of them. The sample yields around 200,000 clones, 83% seen once. The sequencing input was peripheral blood. V and J are TRBV6-5 and TRBJ1-1; D unclear. The source of this sequence is a woman in her 40s with active or convalescent COVID-19. The CDR3 DNA reads TGTGCCAGCAGTTACACAAGGGAGGTTCAAGCTTTCTTT. This gives the protein CASSYTREVQAFF.